This T cell receptor beta chain was observed in a study of blood T cells in healthy people across ages. Study-level background: Per two T cells, about one barcoded beta molecule was captured through template switching.

This clonotype occurred a few times. Together with a sample-barcoded 5' primer, a J-beta primer mix was included in a second PCR lasting roughly 6 to 12 cycles. TCRdb recomputed calls from the 5' RACE reads with MiXCR, one row per CDR3 protein. The sample gives about 800,000 distinct CDR3 sequences, around a quarter of which show up once; under 4.5% is in the top ten. The CDR3 extends over 12 amino acids. The germline V and J ends were trimmed by 5 bases and 3 bases, with 11 bases remaining between them. Germline V CDR1 and CDR2: SQVTM, ANQGSEA. Each sample used at least 6 million PBMCs. These data were also reused for a study on T cells of mothers and their children. From that report: When the second PCR was run, its M1S primer added sample barcodes and 2-4 random nucleotides. For unrelated pairs as for related ones, thymic selection shapes TCR recombination output similarly.

The chain combines TRBV29-1 with TRBJ2-7; D remains unclear. Sequenced sample: blood. This TCR derives from a boy aged 5-17 years in good health. Written as DNA, the CDR3 is TGCAGCGTTCTAGACACTGGCTACGAGCAGTACTTC. This translates into CSVLDTGYEQYF.